The 17 T cell receptor beta chains below come from one sample, sequenced in a study of identical twins. TCRdb re-called the 5' RACE reads with MiXCR, one entry per CDR3 protein. The profile shows hundreds of thousands of distinct CDR3 sequences, less than 8% of them singletons. The same sample was also studied in work on yellow fever vaccine responses in identical twins.

The sequencing input was memory (CD45RO+) T cells sorted from blood. Every receptor here comes from a woman aged 18-29 years in good health.

This clonotype was recorded many times. This chain links TRBV29-1 with TRBJ2-1; possibly TRBD1 for D (6 bases). The length of the CDR3 is 16 residues. Trimming took 4 bases from V and 7 from J, leaving 23 bases between them. Germline lookup yields CDR1 SQVTM and CDR2 ANQGSEA. This CDR3 reads CSVVLQRLTTGNEQFF. For the CDR3, the DNA is TGCAGCGTTGTATTACAGCGCCTAACTACAGGGAATGAGCAGTTCTTC.

V is TRBV2 and J is TRBJ2-1; 7 nucleotides match TRBD2. J was trimmed by 12 bases and V by 4 bases; bases with no gene match: 0. Germline V CDR1 and CDR2: SNHLY, FYNNEI. CDR3 length: 10 residues. CDR3 residues: CASSGLAQFF. CDR3 in DNA: TGTGCCAGCAGTGGACTAGCGCAGTTCTTC.

This clonotype was detected only a few times. This chain links TRBV9 with TRBJ1-6, with TRBD1 identical over 7 bases. This CDR3 comprises 16 residues. The germline V gene has CDR1 SGDLS and CDR2 YYNGEE. V lost 4 bases to trimming and J lost 7 bases; unmatched junction nucleotides: 11. CDR3 loop: CASSPGGGARNSPLHF. The CDR3, as DNA: TGTGCCAGCAGCCCAGGGGGGGGGGCAAGGAATTCACCCCTCCACTTT.

The sample holds a few counts of this clonotype. The chain uses TRBV28 and TRBJ2-1; 12 nucleotides align to TRBD2. The CDR3 loop spans 13 amino acids. Germline loops: CDR1 MDHEN, CDR2 SYDVKM. Germline trimming cut 8 bases from V and 4 bases from J; bases unmatched to any gene: 0. The CDR3 here is CASGLAGYNEQFF. The CDR3 coding sequence is TGTGCCAGCGGACTAGCGGGGTACAATGAGCAGTTCTTC.

The chain links TRBV2 to TRBJ2-7; weak D call: TRBD2 (7 bases). The CDR3 length is 14 residues. From germline, CDR1 is SNHLY and CDR2 FYNNEI. Trimming left V 7 bases short and J 0 bases short, with 13 bases between. In DNA, the CDR3 is TGTGCCAGCAAGGGGGGGAGTACCTCCTACGAGCAGTACTTC. Amino acids: CASKGGSTSYEQYF.

The V and J genes are TRBV29-1 and TRBJ2-3, with D unclear. Germline CDR1 and CDR2: SQVTM and ANQGSEA. The CDR3 contains 12 residues. Trimming pared 6 bases from V and 0 bases from J, leaving 7 bases between. The CDR3 reads CSVGSSTDTQYF. The DNA of the CDR3 is TGCAGCGTGGGGTCTAGCACAGATACGCAGTATTTT.

This sequence joins TRBV6-1 and TRBJ2-1; 9 bases agree with TRBD1. The CDR3 consists of 15 residues. J gave up 7 bases and V 6 bases, and 10 bases lay outside the gene matches. The germline CDR1 and CDR2 sequences are MNHNS and SASEGT. CDR3 in DNA: TGTGCCAGCAGGGGCGGACAGGGGAGAAAGAATGAGCAGTTCTTC. It codes for CASRGGQGRKNEQFF.

A note on this clonotype: The junction departs from the called germline gene at one end, perhaps through a read error. The chain joins TRBV28 to TRBJ2-5; possibly TRBD1 for D (6 bases). The CDR3 has 11 residues. The germline V gene encodes CDR1 MDHEN and CDR2 SYDVKM. The CDR3 DNA sequence: TGTGCCAGCAGTACAACAGGGCTCACCGAATTC. Protein product: CASSTTGLTEF.

The J gene is TRBJ2-1, the V gene TRBV2, with D perhaps being TRBD1 or TRBD2 (5 bases each). CDR1 and CDR2 from the germline V gene are SNHLY and FYNNEI. The CDR3 runs to 18 residues. The CDR3 reads CTCSLERTRGSSYNEQFF. The CDR3 nucleotides are TGTACCTGCAGTTTAGAGAGGACTCGGGGCAGCTCCTACAATGAGCAGTTCTTC. The variable domain in full, completed from reference TRBV2 and TRBJ2-1, reads EPEVTQTPSHQVTQMGQEVILRCVPISNHLYFYWYRQILGQKVEFLVSFYNNEISEKSEIFDDQFSVERPDGSNFTLKIRSTKLEDSAMYFCTCSLERTRGSSYNEQFFGPGTRLTVL.

This clonotype was seen a handful of times. The gene calls are TRBV11-1 and TRBJ2-3; D might be TRBD2 (6 bases). Per germline, CDR1 SGHAT and CDR2 FQDESV (reference sequence). The CDR3 runs 16 residues. The germline V and J ends were trimmed by 5 bases and 0 bases, with 15 bases remaining between them. The CDR3 loop is CASSDRDFTSTDTQYF. The DNA for the CDR3 is TGTGCCAGCAGCGATCGGGACTTTACTAGCACAGATACGCAGTATTTT. Complete variable domain (other parts from reference TRBV11-1 and TRBJ2-3): EAEVAQSPRYKITEKSQAVAFWCDPISGHATLYWYRQILGQGPELLVQFQDESVVDDSQLPKDRFSAERLKGVDSTLKIQPAELGDSAMYLCASSDRDFTSTDTQYFGPGTRLTVL.

This clonotype was observed at least ten times. One end of the junction does not line up with germline, which may come from a read error. V usage is TRBV5-6 and J usage is TRBJ2-2, with 8 bases that match TRBD1. Germline V gene lookup returns CDR1 SGHDT and CDR2 YYEEEE. CDR3 length equals 15 residues. For the CDR3, the DNA is TGTGCCAGCAGCTATGGACAGGGAGGTGGCGGGGAGCTGGTTTTT. It is translated as CASSYGQGGGGELVF.

This clonotype was recorded many times. The chain has TRBV2 and TRBJ1-1; 8 nucleotides line up with TRBD1. V shed 6 bases and J 5 bases; nucleotides not matched to a gene: 5. In germline, CDR1 is SNHLY, CDR2 FYNNEI. The CDR3 runs to 13 residues. The CDR3 here is CASRADRETEAFF. For the CDR3, the DNA is TGTGCCAGCAGGGCGGACAGGGAAACTGAAGCTTTCTTT.

The CDR3 here is CSARSGRAYEQYF. The CDR3 DNA reads as TGCAGTGCTAGATCTGGCAGGGCTTATGAGCAGTACTTC. The chain recombines TRBV20-1 with TRBJ2-7; TRBD1 might be the D (5 bases). The CDR3 spans 13 residues. Germline V gene sequence: CDR1 DFQATT, CDR2 SNEGSKA (reference sequence). Between the trimmed V and J ends, which lost 2 bases and 7 bases, there was a span of 15 bases.

There are a few counts of this clonotype. The rearrangement uses TRBV7-2 and TRBJ2-7; TRBD1 is a possible D gene (5 bases). The CDR3 is 16 residues long. V lost 7 bases to trimming and J lost 2 bases, with 21 bases between them. Per germline, CDR1 SGHTA and CDR2 FQGNSA. CDR3 sequence reads: CASTLDSLRGTYEQYF. The CDR3 DNA follows: TGTGCCAGCACCCTTGACAGCCTGAGAGGAACCTACGAGCAGTACTTC.

This chain uses TRBV28 with TRBJ2-7; D is undetermined. With 5 bases removed from V and 4 bases from J, the gap between germline ends came to 9 bases. From germline, CDR1 is MDHEN and CDR2 SYDVKM. CDR3 size: 12 residues. CDR3 sequence (DNA): TGTGCCAGCAGTGTTCAACTATACGAGCAGTACTTC. Amino acids: CASSVQLYEQYF. Drawing the rest from reference TRBV28 and TRBJ2-7, the complete variable domain is DVKVTQSSRYLVKRTGEKVFLECVQDMDHENMFWYRQDPGLGLRLIYFSYDVKMKEKGDIPEGYSVSREKKERFSLILESASTNQTSMYLCASSVQLYEQYFGPGTRLTVT.

This clonotype was picked up many times. This chain connects TRBV6-1 to TRBJ1-1, with 8 bases aligning to TRBD1. V trimming: 6 bases; J trimming: 2 bases; junction bases outside the gene matches: 8. Per germline, CDR1 MNHNS and CDR2 SASEGT. The CDR3 has 15 amino acids. The CDR3 reads CASSRDRRGNTEAFF. Here the CDR3 DNA reads TGTGCCAGCAGCCGGGACAGGAGGGGAAACACTGAAGCTTTCTTT.

CDR3 nucleotides: TGCGCCAGCAGCACGGGGGGCCAAGAGACCCAGTACTTC. It translates to CASSTGGQETQYF. The chain combines TRBV5-1 with TRBJ2-5; TRBD2 matches at 7 bases. CDR3 length equals 13 residues. Per the germline V gene, CDR1 is SGHRS and CDR2 is YFSETQ. Germline trimming cut 4 bases from V and 1 base from J; bases unmatched to any gene: 1.